A single sample gave rise to the 19 T cell receptor beta chains below, sequenced in a study of blood T cell repertoires in COVID-19. Data came from immunoSEQ multiplex PCR; TCRdb stores just in-frame clones and leaves some out. The data contain tens of thousands of clones, approximately 90% of them singletons. Specimen: peripheral blood. These receptors originate from a man aged 60 to 75 with COVID-19, enrolled during active disease.

The rearrangement uses TRBV12-3 or TRBV12-4 and TRBJ1-1, with D possibly being TRBD1 (5 bases). The germline V and J ends were trimmed by 5 bases and 1 base, with 8 bases remaining between them. This CDR3 contains 13 residues. The CDR3 bases are TGTGCCAGCAGTCGGACACCGAACACTGAAGCTTTCTTT. Protein sequence: CASSRTPNTEAFF.

The rearrangement links TRBV5-5 to TRBJ1-5, with D maybe TRBD1 (6 bases). Trimming removed 4 bases at V and 3 bases at J, with 23 bases between. This CDR3 has 18 residues. Looked up from germline, CDR1 is SGHKS and CDR2 is YYEKEE (reference sequence). The CDR3 nucleotides read TGTGCCAGCAGCCCCAATTTATCAGGGGTAGGGGCCAATCAGCCCCAGCATTTT. Translated: CASSPNLSGVGANQPQHF.

The V gene is TRBV5-1, the J gene TRBJ2-1, with 8 bases lining up with TRBD1. The V gene end was trimmed by 4 bases and the J gene end by 9 bases; junction bases not matched to a gene: 3. Germline assignment: CDR1 SGHRS and CDR2 YFSETQ. The CDR3 is 12 residues long. CDR3 sequence reads: CASSHGQGEQFF. The CDR3 DNA is TGCGCCAGCAGCCACGGACAGGGTGAGCAGTTCTTC.

The chain has TRBV3-1 (or the pseudogene TRBV3-2) and TRBJ2-2, with D perhaps TRBD2 (5 bases). The CDR3 runs to 14 residues. Germline V gene lookup returns CDR1 LGHDT and CDR2 YNNKEL (reference sequence). Trimming removed 4 bases from V and 6 bases from J, with 12 bases in between. The CDR3 loop is CASSLSGGPGELFF. CDR3 nucleotides: TGTGCCAGCAGCCTCAGCGGAGGTCCCGGGGAGCTGTTTTTT.

V gene TRBV19 combines with J gene TRBJ2-3; 9 positions match TRBD2. The CDR3 is made up of 13 amino acids. V dropped 4 bases and J dropped 5; count of bases not matched to a gene: 1. The germline CDR1 and CDR2 sequences are LNHDA and SQIVND (reference sequence). The CDR3 region is CASSTLAGDTQYF. The CDR3 nucleotides are TGTGCCAGTAGTACACTAGCGGGAGATACGCAGTATTTT.

The chain uses TRBV28 and TRBJ1-2; 7 bases align to TRBD1. There are 12 residues in the CDR3. Germline V gene sequence: CDR1 MDHEN, CDR2 SYDVKM. V was pared by 5 bases and J by 8 bases, with 5 bases of the junction left unmatched. The CDR3 protein is CASSRQGVGYTF. DNA for the CDR3: TGTGCCAGCAGTAGACAGGGCGTCGGCTACACCTTC.

This chain joins TRBV18 and TRBJ1-1; tentative D call: TRBD1 (6 bases). Trimming stripped 1 base from V and 11 bases from J, with 14 bases between. From germline, CDR1 is KGHSH and CDR2 LQKENI. This CDR3 region has 13 residues. The CDR3 is CASSPQQGSFAFF. For the CDR3, the DNA is TGTGCCAGCTCACCACAACAGGGTTCCTTCGCTTTCTTT.

This chain connects TRBV5-1 to TRBJ2-5; D is unclear. The CDR3 is made up of 14 amino acids. V shed 1 base and J shed 5 bases, with 12 bases lying between them. Germline-derived CDR1 and CDR2 are SGHRS and YFSETQ. The CDR3 DNA reads TGCGCCAGCAGCTTGCGGCAGGCCTCTGAGACCCAGTACTTC. Translating it yields CASSLRQASETQYF.

This chain joins TRBV4-3 and TRBJ2-1, with 9 positions matching TRBD1. Unmatched junction bases numbered 3, after V lost 3 bases and J lost 6 bases. The CDR3 sequence is 14 residues long. The germline CDR1 and CDR2 sequences are LGHNA and YSLEER. In DNA form, the CDR3 reads TGCGCCAGCAGCCAGGAGGACAGGGGCAATGAGCAGTTCTTC. Its translation is CASSQEDRGNEQFF.

CDR3 DNA sequence: TGTGCCAGTAGTATGGGGCTAGCGAAAGAGACCCAGTACTTC. Translation: CASSMGLAKETQYF. The genes are TRBV19 and TRBJ2-5; perhaps TRBD2 as D (6 bases). The CDR3 is 14 amino acids. The germline V gene has CDR1 LNHDA and CDR2 SQIVND (reference sequence). Trimming took off 3 bases at V and 3 bases at J, with 11 bases between the two ends.

The rearrangement uses TRBV11-3 and TRBJ2-1; maybe TRBD2 (5 bases). V gave up 3 bases and J gave up 5 bases, with 11 bases separating them. The CDR3 contains 14 residues. Germline assignment: CDR1 SGHNT and CDR2 YENEEA. The CDR3: CASSLERNHNEQFF. The CDR3 region has the DNA TGTGCCAGCAGCTTGGAGCGGAACCACAATGAGCAGTTCTTC.

V gene TRBV4-2 combines with J gene TRBJ2-1; tentatively, D is TRBD2 (6 bases). The germline gives CDR1 LGHNA, CDR2 YNFKEQ. The V end lost 4 bases, the J end lost 7 bases, and 23 bases lay between the germline ends. This CDR3 has 17 amino acids. The CDR3 nucleotides read TGTGCCAGCAGCCCTACGGGACTTGCCCAGCCCCGAAATGAGCAGTTCTTC. It specifies CASSPTGLAQPRNEQFF.

By share, this clone counts as large. CDR3 sequence (DNA): TGTGCCAGCAGCTTAGATTGGGGAGAAAGGGGAGGCGCCTACGAGCAGTACTTC. Its translation: CASSLDWGERGGAYEQYF. The J gene is TRBJ2-7, the V gene TRBV11-2, with D possibly TRBD2 on 6 matching bases. CDR1 is SGHAT, CDR2 FQNNGV, per germline. This CDR3 is built from 18 residues. V lost 0 bases and J lost 2, with 20 bases in between.

The V and J genes are TRBV3-1 (or the pseudogene TRBV3-2) and TRBJ2-6; D remains unclear. CDR3 length equals 17 residues. V dropped 1 base and J dropped 2 bases, with 12 bases sitting between them. Germline values: CDR1 LGHDT, CDR2 YNNKEL (reference sequence). CDR3 bases: TGTGCCAGCAGCCAAGCCAGGTCGCTACCTGGGGCCAACGTCCTGACTTTC. This encodes CASSQARSLPGANVLTF.

This rearrangement joins TRBV2 to TRBJ2-5; 7 bases map to TRBD1. This CDR3 has 14 amino acids. J was trimmed by 2 bases and V by 7 bases; bases with no gene match: 7. The V gene's germline CDR1 is SNHLY and CDR2 FYNNEI. The CDR3 loop reads CASTQTGSQETQYF. The CDR3 region has the DNA TGTGCCAGCACCCAGACAGGGAGTCAAGAGACCCAGTACTTC.

V usage is TRBV28 and J usage is TRBJ1-5; D call uncertain. Deletions cut 5 bases from V and 7 bases from J, with 21 bases between. The CDR3 runs to 16 residues. Germline assignment: CDR1 MDHEN and CDR2 SYDVKM. The CDR3: CASSLLARGYTQPQHF. The DNA for the CDR3 is TGTGCCAGCAGTCTCCTCGCACGTGGTTACACACAGCCCCAGCATTTT. The full variable domain, in which reference TRBV28 and TRBJ1-5 provide the parts outside the CDR3, is DVKVTQSSRYLVKRTGEKVFLECVQDMDHENMFWYRQDPGLGLRLIYFSYDVKMKEKGDIPEGYSVSREKKERFSLILESASTNQTSMYLCASSLLARGYTQPQHFGDGTRLSIL.

The chain recombines TRBV20-1 with TRBJ2-1; weak D call: TRBD2 (6 bases). The CDR3 contains 11 residues. Between the trimmed V and J ends, which lost 1 base and 9 bases, there was a span of 7 bases. Germline V lookup: CDR1 DFQATT, CDR2 SNEGSKA (reference sequence). The CDR3: CSARGAGEQFF. For the CDR3, the DNA is TGCAGTGCTAGAGGAGCGGGTGAGCAGTTCTTC.

The chain joins TRBV5-5 to TRBJ2-7; tentative D call: TRBD1 (7 bases). V dropped 2 bases and J dropped 0 bases, with 15 bases sitting between them. CDR1 and CDR2 (germline): SGHKS, YYEKEE (reference sequence). The CDR3 length is 16 residues. CDR3 loop: CASSLRQGGSSYEQYF. The CDR3 DNA is TGTGCCAGCAGCTTACGACAGGGAGGAAGCTCCTACGAGCAGTACTTC.

This chain connects TRBV5-1 to TRBJ1-1; 8 bases line up with TRBD1. There are 14 residues in the CDR3. Trimming removed 3 bases from V and 5 bases from J; junction bases left unmatched: 6. Germline CDR1 and CDR2: SGHRS and YFSETQ. The CDR3 sequence: CASSSQGAGTEAFF. Written as DNA, the CDR3 is TGCGCCAGCAGCTCGCAGGGGGCAGGTACTGAAGCTTTCTTT. Filled out from reference TRBV5-1 and TRBJ1-1, the complete variable domain reads KAGVTQTPRYLIKTRGQQVTLSCSPISGHRSVSWYQQTPGQGLQFLFEYFSETQRNKGNFPGRFSGRQFSNSRSEMNVSTLELGDSALYLCASSSQGAGTEAFFGQGTRLTVV.